This T cell receptor (beta chain) originates from a study of blood T cell repertoires in COVID-19. Germline V gene lookup returns CDR1 GTSNPN and CDR2 SVGIG (reference sequence). This CDR3 is built from 15 residues. Trimming took off 3 bases at V and 5 bases at J, with 19 bases between the two ends. The method was immunoSEQ multiplex PCR; TCRdb's version includes in-frame clones alone and lacks a portion of them. The sample has 300,000 to 450,000 clones, roughly 87% seen once. This clone was counted between two and nine times. The sequence was collected from a woman in her twenties or thirties who had recovered from COVID-19. What was sequenced was PBMCs or T cells enriched from blood (not recorded which). This chain joins TRBV30 and TRBJ2-5, with a possible D match to TRBD2 (7 bases). CDR3: CAWRKGGVLVETQYF. CDR3 coding DNA: TGTGCCTGGAGGAAGGGGGGGGTGTTAGTGGAGACCCAGTACTTC.